This is a list of T cell receptor beta chains from one sample in a study of blood T cells in healthy people across ages. Using its own MiXCR run on the 5' RACE reads, TCRdb lists one record per CDR3 protein. The profile shows around 1,000,000 distinct CDR3 sequences, more than 30% of them singletons. Sequenced sample: blood. These receptors were obtained from a man aged 18 to 29 in good health. CDR3s leave out the opening cysteine and the closing phenylalanine or tryptophan. Rows give clone size only sometimes, using once, few, many, or a class for an expanded clone.

once TRBJ1-2 TRBV6-1 ASSEVANCGYT
few TRBJ2-5 TRBV18 ASSRTRTSFGETQY
few TRBJ1-1 TRBV12-3/TRBV12-4 ASSLAMAEAF
. TRBJ2-1 TRBV2 ASSEPSGQGLNEQF
. TRBJ2-2 TRBV6-5 ASSRYSGELF
. TRBJ1-1 TRBV20-1 SASFPIGDTEAF
few TRBJ1-1 TRBV5-1 ASSRGTGATEAF
few TRBJ2-2 TRBV14 ASSQRPGGTGELF
. TRBJ1-4 TRBV5-6 ASSLDGSATNEKLF
few TRBJ2-1 TRBV7-9 ASSSSGDYNEQF
. TRBJ2-7 TRBV20-1 SAAPGSPYEQY
. TRBJ2-7 TRBV12-3/TRBV12-4 VSSLGGDTSYEQY
. TRBJ2-7 TRBV6-6 ASSYMDEQY
once . TRBV21-1 ASSKELFSLGQETQY
. TRBJ1-1 TRBV12-3/TRBV12-4 ASTPPGGSGTEAF
few TRBJ2-1 TRBV14 ASSQAIAGGNYNEQF
few TRBJ1-2 TRBV20-1 SARGRQDYYGYT
. TRBJ1-6 TRBV5-1 ASSFGQFRLNSPLH
few TRBJ2-3 TRBV9 ASSFKKGGEDTQY
. TRBJ2-5 TRBV20-1 SAGRTGREETQY
. . TRBV4-3 ASSQEVSGYNEQY
. TRBJ2-3 TRBV20-1 SATDRALATDTQY
. TRBJ2-7 TRBV4-2 ASTSAGTSEQY
. TRBJ2-2 TRBV9 ASSVAGKTGELF
. TRBJ2-3 TRBV20-1 SATLRTSGRIMDTQY
. TRBJ1-1 TRBV4-3 ASSQDHRRVSDTEAF
. TRBJ1-5 TRBV6-2/TRBV6-3 ASSYTNRGRGNQPQH
. TRBJ2-3 TRBV12-3/TRBV12-4 ASSGLGFTDTQY
many TRBJ2-7 TRBV7-2 ASSFVTYEQY
. TRBJ1-6 TRBV12-3/TRBV12-4 ASRSTTRVYGSPLH
. TRBJ1-2 TRBV3-1 ASSSWTGGVYGYT
. TRBJ2-5 TRBV7-9 ASSLADLY
. TRBJ2-7 TRBV20-1 SARRRIYEQY
. TRBJ2-5 TRBV6-6 ASSPDGATNNEQY
few TRBJ2-3 TRBV7-6 ASSLAPPPDTQY
. TRBJ2-1 TRBV29-1 SVPTSNNLDNEQF
few TRBJ2-1 TRBV20-1 SARKSGTPYNEQF
. TRBJ1-4 TRBV7-2 ASSLNAPTGKLF
. TRBJ2-3 TRBV20-1 SATGVSLTDTQY
. TRBJ1-5 TRBV27 ANPFVKGLQPQH